A single sample is the source of the 19 T cell receptor beta chains below, sequenced in a study of T cells in women clearing cervical HPV infection. Repertoires were generated with immunoSEQ multiplex PCR, while TCRdb's copy carries only in-frame clones and drops some. Found here are approximately 49,000 clones; the top ten clones hold roughly 1.5%. The specimen was blood buffy coat. These TCRs come from a woman aged 18 to 75 with a cervical HPV16 infection that either progressed to CIN3+ or cleared (not recorded which).

About this clone: The read ends 3 residues early relative to the CDR3; the germline J gene fills the gap. J is TRBJ2-5 and V is TRBV5-6; 9 bases map to TRBD2. The junction had 9 bases not matched to a gene; V was cut back by 5 bases and J by 4 bases. CDR1 and CDR2 from the germline V gene are SGHDT and YYEEEE. CDR3 length: 15 residues. CDR3 bases read: TGTGCCAGCAGTCGGCGGGGCGGGGGGGGAGAGACC. Translating it yields CASSRRGGGGET. The complete CDR3 sequence is CASSRRGGGGETQYF. Supplemented by reference TRBV5-6 and TRBJ2-5, the full variable domain reads DAGVTQSPTHLIKTRGQQVTLRCSPKSGHDTVSWYQQALGQGPQFIFQYYEEEERQRGNFPDRFSGHQFPNYSSELNVNALLLGDSALYLCASSRRGGGGETQYFGPGTRLLVL.

In regard to this clone: Sequencing ends 3 residues short of the CDR3 end; the germline J gene provides the rest. The V gene is TRBV5-4, the J gene TRBJ1-2; 7 nucleotides align to TRBD1. V was pared by 4 bases and J by 5 bases, with 5 bases of the junction left unmatched. The CDR3 runs to 13 residues. Germline CDR1 is SGHNT and CDR2 is YYREEE (reference sequence). The CDR3 DNA, read in part, is TGTGCCAGCAGCACGGACAGGAGATATGGC. It codes for CASSTDRRYG. The entire CDR3 reads CASSTDRRYGYTF.

Incomplete CDR3 DNA: TGCGCCAGCAGCTTAGGCGGGACAGCATCCTACGAG. This codes for CASSLGGTASYE. The CDR3 reads in full as CASSLGGTASYEQYF. This chain connects TRBV5-1 to TRBJ2-7; perhaps TRBD1 as D (7 bases). The read falls 3 residues short of the CDR3 end, and the missing part is taken from the germline J gene. V lost 2 bases and J lost 1, with 13 bases in between. Germline lookup yields CDR1 SGHRS and CDR2 YFSETQ. This CDR3 has 15 amino acids.

Points on this clone: The missing CDR3 end, 3 residues past where the read stops, is filled in from the germline J gene. The V and J genes are TRBV7-3 and TRBJ2-7; TRBD2 matches at 12 bases. The germline V gene has CDR1 SGHTA and CDR2 FQGTGA. J gave up 4 bases and V 5 bases, and 3 bases lay outside the gene matches. The CDR3 runs to 14 residues. The DNA read from the CDR3 is TGTGCCAGCAGCGCGACTAGCGGGGGATACGAG. Encoded protein: CASSATSGGYE. The whole CDR3 region reads CASSATSGGYEQYF.

CDR3 loop: CAISERTAYGYTF. CDR3 bases read: TGTGCCATCAGTGAGAGGACAGCCTATGGC. V gene TRBV10-3 combines with J gene TRBJ1-2; weak D call: TRBD1 (6 bases). The read halts 3 residues ahead of the CDR3 end, with the missing end drawn from the germline J gene. V was trimmed by 2 bases and J by 4 bases, leaving 8 bases between them. This CDR3 contains 13 residues. Germline V gene data show CDR1 as ENHRY and CDR2 as SYGVKD.

To note about this clone: Read data end 3 residues before the CDR3 end; the end is taken from the germline J gene. The rearrangement joins TRBV28 to TRBJ1-6; no firm D call. V was cut by 3 bases and J by 8 bases, with 14 bases left in between. This CDR3 has 15 amino acids. CDR1 is MDHEN, CDR2 SYDVKM, per germline. Incomplete CDR3 DNA: TGTGCCAGCAGTTTTGAGCGGGGAGTTTATTCACCC. The encoded protein is CASSFERGVYSP. From start to end, the CDR3 is CASSFERGVYSPLHF.

Details on this clone: The CDR3 extends 3 residues past the end of the read, so its final part is completed from the germline J gene. This chain joins TRBV30 and TRBJ1-3; D is ambiguous. This CDR3 region has 16 residues. The germline V gene has CDR1 GTSNPN and CDR2 SVGIG (reference sequence). Trimming took 0 bases from V and 0 from J, leaving 12 bases between them. The CDR3 here is CAWSVPRRGSGNTIYF. The covered CDR3 bases are TGTGCCTGGAGTGTACCCAGGAGAGGCTCTGGAAACACC. Using reference TRBV30 and TRBJ1-3 for the parts outside the CDR3, the full variable domain is SQTIHQWPATLVQPVGSPLSLECTVEGTSNPNLYWYRQAAGRGLQLLFYSVGIGQISSEVPQNLSASRPQDRQFILSSKKLLLSDSGFYLCAWSVPRRGSGNTIYFGEGSWLTVV.

To note about this clone: The observed sequence ends 3 residues before the CDR3 terminus, with the missing tail filled in from the germline J gene. This chain links TRBV6-2 or TRBV6-3 with TRBJ1-5, with D tentatively TRBD1 (6 bases). Germline CDR1 MNHEY, CDR2 SVGEGT. V lost 2 bases, J lost 3 bases, and 11 bases lay in between. The CDR3 has 15 amino acids. The sequenced part of the CDR3 DNA is TGTGCCAGCAGTTACCGCGGGACAAACAATCAGCCC. Its protein is CASSYRGTNNQP. The whole CDR3 protein reads CASSYRGTNNQPQHF.

Concerning this clone: The read terminates 3 residues before the CDR3 end, so the remaining end is supplied by the germline J gene. The V gene is TRBV10-3, the J gene TRBJ1-1, with 10 bases lining up with TRBD1. V lost 6 bases to trimming and J lost 5 bases; unmatched junction nucleotides: 6. This CDR3 contains 14 residues. The V gene's germline CDR1 is ENHRY and CDR2 SYGVKD. The sequenced CDR3 bases are TGTGCCATCAGGGGACAGGGGCTGGGGACTGAA. Protein product: CAIRGQGLGTE. The complete CDR3 protein is CAIRGQGLGTEAFF.

About this clone itself: With the read ending 3 residues before the CDR3 end, the germline J gene is used to fill in that end. Other DNA sequences in this specimen translate into the identical CDR3. This chain connects TRBV10-3 to TRBJ2-6; D is possibly TRBD1 (6 bases). The CDR3 has 16 residues. The V gene lost 9 bases and the J gene lost 1 base, with 16 bases spanning the gap. Germline CDR1 is ENHRY and CDR2 is SYGVKD. Here the CDR3 reads CAITARQVSGANVLTF. The DNA read from the CDR3 is TGTGCCATAACAGCGAGACAGGTTTCTGGGGCCAACGTC.

For this clone: Coverage ceases 3 residues before the CDR3 finishes, and the germline J gene fills in the end. The chain is built from TRBV5-1 and TRBJ2-7; 7 nucleotides match TRBD1. Per germline, CDR1 SGHRS and CDR2 YFSETQ. The trim removed 4 bases at V and 3 bases at J, leaving 10 bases unmatched. The CDR3 length is 15 residues. CDR3 DNA, as far as it was read: TGCGCCAGCAGCCCTACAGGGGCCGGACTCTACGAG. It translates to CASSPTGAGLYE. The full CDR3 reads CASSPTGAGLYEQYF. The entire variable domain, with the rest obtained from reference TRBV5-1 and TRBJ2-7, is as follows: KAGVTQTPRYLIKTRGQQVTLSCSPISGHRSVSWYQQTPGQGLQFLFEYFSETQRNKGNFPGRFSGRQFSNSRSEMNVSTLELGDSALYLCASSPTGAGLYEQYFGPGTRLTVT.

About this clone: Read data end 3 residues before the CDR3 end; the end is taken from the germline J gene. This rearrangement joins TRBV4-2 to TRBJ1-5; the match to TRBD1 covers 10 bases. Germline trimming cut 4 bases from V and 2 bases from J; bases unmatched to any gene: 11. CDR1 LGHNA and CDR2 YNFKEQ come from the germline V gene. The CDR3 is 18 amino acids. The CDR3 loop is CASSRSGTGARGNQPQHF. The CDR3 bases that were read are TGTGCCAGCAGCCGATCCGGGACAGGGGCCCGTGGCAATCAGCCC.

A word on this clone: The missing CDR3 end, 3 residues past where the read stops, is filled in from the germline J gene. This chain joins TRBV7-2 and TRBJ2-3; D may be TRBD2 (5 bases). The CDR3 totals 15 residues. Trimming took off 0 bases at V and 3 bases at J, with 10 bases between the two ends. CDR1 and CDR2 from the germline V gene are SGHTA and FQGNSA. CDR3 sequence reads: CASSLASGLTDTQYF. The sequenced part of the CDR3 DNA is TGTGCCAGCAGCTTAGCAAGCGGTCTAACAGATACG.

For this clone: The read falls 3 residues short of the CDR3 end, and the missing part is taken from the germline J gene. The chain couples TRBV5-4 to TRBJ1-4, with D possibly being TRBD1 (5 bases). V shed 3 bases and J shed 5 bases, with 11 bases lying between them. CDR3 length: 14 residues. Germline CDR1 and CDR2: SGHNT and YYREEE (reference sequence). CDR3 protein: CASSSGLSNEKLFF. The DNA read from the CDR3 is TGTGCCAGCAGCTCGGGACTGTCAAATGAAAAA.

In the case of this clone: The sequence runs out 3 residues before the end of the CDR3; the remainder is reconstructed from the germline J gene. The chain links TRBV7-9 to TRBJ1-3; D gene unclear. The V and J ends lost 1 base and 4 bases respectively, with 8 bases between them. The CDR3 covers 14 residues. Germline V gene data show CDR1 as SEHNR and CDR2 as FQNEAQ (reference sequence). CDR3 in amino acids: CASSLETGGNTIYF. The sequenced CDR3 bases are TGTGCCAGCAGCTTAGAGACCGGGGGAAACACC.

CDR3 in amino acids: CASSSEANTEAFF. Incomplete CDR3 DNA: TGTGCCAGCAGCTCAGAGGCGAACACTGAA. This chain uses TRBV7-6 with TRBJ1-1, with no clear D. The CDR3 end falls 3 residues outside the read, so it is completed with the germline J gene. The germline V gene encodes CDR1 SGHVS and CDR2 FNYEAQ. The V gene lost 4 bases and the J gene lost 1 base, with 7 bases spanning the gap. The CDR3 is 13 residues long.

Points on this clone: The read halts 3 residues ahead of the CDR3 end, with the missing end drawn from the germline J gene. V gene TRBV12-3 or TRBV12-4 combines with J gene TRBJ1-2; D is uncertain. Deletions cut 3 bases from V and 1 base from J, with 18 bases between. The CDR3 is 17 amino acids. The CDR3 reads CASSLGRPDGVNYGYTF. Partial CDR3 DNA: TGTGCCAGCAGTTTGGGTCGGCCGGACGGGGTTAACTATGGC.

Regarding this clone: Sequencing ends 3 residues short of the CDR3 end; the germline J gene provides the rest. This sequence joins TRBV10-3 and TRBJ2-6; TRBD2 might be the D (5 bases). Germline V gene lookup returns CDR1 ENHRY and CDR2 SYGVKD. The CDR3 totals 14 residues. V gave up 10 bases and J gave up 4 bases, with 14 bases separating them. The CDR3 bases that were read are TGTGCCACGCATTCGGGGTTGGGGGCCAACGTC. It yields the protein CATHSGLGANV. The full CDR3 sequence reads CATHSGLGANVLTF.

CDR3 residues: CASSGAFATGELFF. CDR3 bases read: TGTGCCAGCAGTGGGGCCTTCGCCACCGGGGAG. The genes are TRBV6-1 and TRBJ2-2; D ambiguous. The read terminates 3 residues before the CDR3 end, so the remaining end is supplied by the germline J gene. The germline V gene has CDR1 MNHNS and CDR2 SASEGT. The CDR3 length is 14 residues. The V gene lost 4 bases and the J gene lost 4 bases, with 10 bases spanning the gap.